This T cell receptor (beta chain) was sequenced for a study of vaccination effects on CD4 cells after COVID-19 (dated by TCRdb to 2021 to 2024). About the study as a whole: To identify antigen-specific CD4+ T cell clonotypes by their expansion, the ViraFEST assay first stimulated PBMC with viral peptide pools and then applied TCR sequencing. The Oncomine TCR Beta short-read assay on an Illumina iSeq 100 was used to sequence cultures from other donors in the study. Across the study, the median time from the second dose to post-vaccine sampling was 72 days (range 14 to 241). Each well held two million PBMC cultured in IMDM containing approximately 5.2% human AB serum, roughly 9.6 IU/ml IL-2 and gentamicin, along with approximately 10 ug/ml peptides. Altogether, 10 COVID-19 convalescent patients and a few SARS-CoV-2-naive healthy vaccine recipients made up the full study. SARS-CoV-2 spike-specific CD4+ TCR repertoires were compared before and after mRNA vaccination in COVID-19 convalescent patients and in infection-naive vaccine recipients. Results the study describes overall, beyond this receptor: The study was limited by a small number of convalescent patients, and early post-infection timepoints were lacking. Clones induced by infection and clones induced by vaccination both contracted markedly at late timepoints after vaccination, which fits with T cell responses waning over time. In healthy vaccine recipients, vaccine-induced clones were almost all SARS-CoV-2 mono-reactive, with only 1 of 255 cross-reactive with common cold coronaviruses.

The library was generated by the immunoSEQ multiplex PCR assay. DNA from the cultured, isolated CD4+ T cells was subjected to TCR beta CDR3 sequencing. In the original analysis: Non-productive TCR sequences were removed, reads were trimmed to the CDR3 region, and CDR3s of at least 7 amino acids were retained. Antigen-specific clonotypes were identified using the MANAFEST web app by comparison of expansion in peptide wells against reference cultures. Positive clones required FDR<0.05 expansion versus reference and all other wells, odds ratio above 5, and frequency above 0.1% in two replicate wells. A clonotype was called cross-reactive if it was significantly expanded both in SARS-CoV-2 spike wells and in at least one common cold coronavirus spike condition. CDR3 similarity was assessed by Levenshtein distance with the stringdist R package, and unrooted trees were built with ape in R 3.6.1. As stored in TCRdb, this immuneACCESS dataset retains in-frame rearrangements with V and J assigned. A fraction of the clones does not appear; measured against another copy, unresolved V genes explain less than half of the discrepancy, and the remainder lacks a known reason. The DNA was the basis for D and trimming; V, J and clone size are from that table. A total of more than 35,000 clones appear in this sample, around 70% of them only once. The ten most abundant clones make up about 9.5% of the sample.

After about 10 days of culture, CD4+ T cells were isolated with the EasySep CD4+ T cell isolation kit. Participants received two doses of either the BNT162b2 or the mRNA-1273 mRNA SARS-CoV-2 vaccine. Healthy vaccine recipients had no prior SARS-CoV-2 infection, confirmed by negative nucleocapsid antibodies before and after vaccination. Half of the culture medium was replaced with fresh IL-2-containing medium on days 3 and 7. Unless noted otherwise, every peptide stimulation condition was cultured in triplicate wells. Using Ficoll-Paque Plus gradient centrifugation, PBMC were separated from whole blood and then either used fresh or cryopreserved at -140C. Genomic DNA was extracted from cultured CD4+ T cells with the QIAamp micro DNA kit. On this clone itself: Its antigen specificity is not known. No qualities accompany the bases; no much larger clone lies one base away.

This receptor was taken from a human donor who received a COVID-19 vaccine. The specimen comprised CD4+ T cells from PBMCs cultured without peptide, sampled after COVID-19 vaccination.

The sequenced DNA: TGTGCCAGCAGCTTAAATACAAGGGGCACTGAAGCTTTCTTT. Its protein product is CASSLNTRGTEAFF. This chain is built from TRBV11-2 and TRBJ1-1; possibly the D gene is TRBD1, per 5 matching bases. There are 14 amino acids in the CDR3, from cysteine to phenylalanine inclusive. The entry retains the CDR3 DNA only, 42 bases that are in frame from base 1. V loses 2 bases of germline sequence and J loses 4 bases, and the interval between the two ends is 11 bases. The germline V gene sets CDR1 to SGHAT and CDR2 to FQNNGV.